Below are 21 T cell receptor beta chains sequenced from a single sample in a study of healthy donors' naive CD4 and CD8 T cells (dated by TCRdb to the mid-2010s). This sample was sequenced with a 454 GS FLX Titanium. TCR libraries were built from approximately 500 ng of total RNA with a previously published linear amplification protocol. TCRdb trimmed the raw reads at Q25, called clones with MiXCR and kept productive beta chains. Each entry is one CDR3 protein sequence, shown with its most common DNA and genes. A total of roughly 200,000 distinct CDR3 sequences appear in this sample, 65% to 80% of them only once. The biggest ten clones account for less than 2.5% of the sample. The material sequenced was naive CD4+ and CD8+ T cells sorted from blood, pooled from several donors. The cell subset or site label of this sample denotes: FACS-sorted naive CD4+ (CD45RO-CD45RA+) and naive CD8+ (CD45RA+CD27bright) T cells. These receptors came from a pool of human donors in good health; the sample pools cells from several healthy donors.

The J gene is TRBJ2-7, the V gene TRBV6-5; D remains unclear. CDR3 length: 14 amino acids. The germline V gene encodes CDR1 MNHEY and CDR2 SVGAGI. V gave up 2 bases and J gave up 5 bases, with 13 bases separating them. The CDR3 here is CASSYIRPVDEQYF. CDR3 sequence (DNA): TGTGCCAGCAGTTACATTCGCCCCGTGGACGAGCAGTACTTC.

CDR3 sequence: CSVGPGTEAFF. The CDR3 DNA is TGCAGCGTTGGCCCGGGCACTGAAGCTTTCTTT. This chain joins TRBV29-1 and TRBJ1-1; no reliable D call. Germline values: CDR1 SQVTM, CDR2 ANQGSEA. V was pared by 4 bases and J by 4 bases, with 7 bases between. This CDR3 is built from 11 residues.

As for this clonotype: A read error may account for a junction end that differs from germline. The chain is built from TRBV6-5 and TRBJ2-1, with no clear D. Germline V gene sequence: CDR1 MNHEY, CDR2 SVGAGI. The CDR3 covers 15 residues. CDR3 in amino acids: CACSLTVTSYNEQFF. CDR3 DNA: TGTGCCTGCAGTCTGACCGTTACCTCTTACAATGAGCAGTTCTTC.

The J gene is TRBJ2-2, the V gene TRBV29-1; 9 nucleotides agree with TRBD2. The CDR3 extends over 12 amino acids. Germline V CDR1 and CDR2: SQVTM, ANQGSEA. With 5 bases clipped from V and 7 bases from J, the junction kept 2 bases outside the gene matches. In DNA, the CDR3 is TGCAGCGTTCTAGCGGGATACGGGGAGCTGTTTTTT. This translates into CSVLAGYGELFF.

The chain links TRBV6-5 to TRBJ2-1; 15 nucleotides align to TRBD2. The junction had 8 bases not matched to a gene; V was cut back by 5 bases and J by 9 bases. Germline CDR1 is MNHEY and CDR2 is SVGAGI. CDR3 length: 16 residues. CDR3 loop: CASSRGLAGGMIEQFF. The CDR3 DNA reads TGTGCCAGCAGTAGGGGACTAGCGGGAGGTATGATTGAGCAGTTCTTC.

The gene calls are TRBV6-2 or TRBV6-3 and TRBJ1-5, with 9 bases aligning to TRBD1. The CDR3 is 16 amino acids. Per germline, CDR1 MNHEY and CDR2 SVGEGT. The V segment lost 1 base and the J segment 5 bases; nucleotides outside the gene matches: 6. For the CDR3, the DNA is TGTGCCAGCAGTTACTTGGGACAGGGTGGACATCAGCCCCAGCATTTT. Protein: CASSYLGQGGHQPQHF.

This chain connects TRBV27 to TRBJ1-2, with TRBD1 as a possible D gene (5 bases). V was trimmed by 5 bases and J by 5 bases, leaving 18 bases between them. Germline V gene data show CDR1 as MNHEY and CDR2 as SMNVEV (reference sequence). The CDR3 has 15 amino acids. As DNA, the CDR3 is TGTGCCAGCAGTCCCTCCGGGCAGGGAGGGTATGGCTACACCTTC. Protein sequence: CASSPSGQGGYGYTF.

The chain combines TRBV29-1 with TRBJ1-1; D gene uncertain. The V end lost 7 bases, the J end lost 3 bases, and 12 bases lay between the germline ends. The V gene's germline CDR1 is SQVTM and CDR2 ANQGSEA. This CDR3 has 12 residues. CDR3 residues: CSAVTDHTEAFF. For the CDR3, the DNA is TGCAGCGCCGTGACGGATCACACTGAAGCTTTCTTT.

The chain links TRBV29-1 to TRBJ2-1; no clear D gene. This CDR3 has 12 residues. Trimming cost V 4 bases and J 1 base, with 5 bases left between them. In germline, CDR1 is SQVTM, CDR2 ANQGSEA. CDR3 coding DNA: TGCAGCGTTGGGAGTTCCTACAATGAGCAGTTCTTC. Translation: CSVGSSYNEQFF.

The rearrangement uses TRBV29-1 and TRBJ2-3, with 10 bases lining up with TRBD2. Germline trimming cut 4 bases from V and 2 bases from J; bases unmatched to any gene: 12. This CDR3 spans 17 amino acids. The germline V gene encodes CDR1 SQVTM and CDR2 ANQGSEA. The CDR3 reads CSVGGSGRALYTDTQYF. CDR3 DNA sequence: TGCAGCGTTGGCGGCAGCGGGAGGGCCCTCTACACAGATACGCAGTATTTT.

The rearrangement links TRBV29-1 to TRBJ1-1; D unresolved. Trimming took off 8 bases at V and 1 base at J, with 14 bases between the two ends. Germline-derived CDR1 and CDR2 are SQVTM and ANQGSEA. The CDR3 runs 13 residues. CDR3 DNA sequence: TGCAGCACCCGGCGGCACACGAACACTGAAGCTTTCTTT. It encodes CSTRRHTNTEAFF.

V gene TRBV7-2 combines with J gene TRBJ1-1; D gene uncertain. Trimming pared 5 bases from V and 2 bases from J, leaving 15 bases between. Germline V gene sequence: CDR1 SGHTA, CDR2 FQGNSA. This CDR3 contains 15 residues. The CDR3 is CASSDRRNSNTEAFF. The CDR3 DNA follows: TGTGCCAGCAGCGATCGTAGGAACAGTAACACTGAAGCTTTCTTT.

The rearrangement links TRBV6-5 to TRBJ1-6; D is uncertain. V was pared by 7 bases and J by 5 bases, with 18 bases between. Germline CDR1 and CDR2: MNHEY and SVGAGI. The length of the CDR3 is 16 residues. The DNA for the CDR3 is TGTGCCAGCACCAGACGCCAAGCCCGCCATAATTCACCCCTCCACTTT. Protein product: CASTRRQARHNSPLHF.

The table lists this clonotype with a few counts. V and J are TRBV19 and TRBJ1-2; 8 nucleotides match TRBD1. Unmatched junction bases numbered 10, after V lost 9 bases and J lost 4 bases. The length of the CDR3 is 14 residues. Germline CDR1 LNHDA, CDR2 SQIVND (reference sequence). CDR3 DNA sequence: TGTGCCAGCCAACACGGACAGGGAACCTATGGCTACACCTTC. It specifies CASQHGQGTYGYTF.

This clonotype was counted once. This chain connects TRBV4-1 to TRBJ2-7; TRBD1 agrees at 7 bases. From germline, CDR1 is MGHRA and CDR2 YSYEKL. The CDR3 totals 15 residues. J gave up 2 bases and V 3 bases, and 7 bases lay outside the gene matches. CDR3 nucleotide sequence: TGCGCCAGCAGCCACGGACAGGATACTCCCTACGAGCAGTACTTC. It encodes CASSHGQDTPYEQYF.

The rearrangement links TRBV5-6 to TRBJ2-1; 8 nucleotides match TRBD1. J was trimmed by 9 bases and V by 3 bases; bases with no gene match: 2. Germline loops: CDR1 SGHDT, CDR2 YYEEEE. The CDR3 totals 12 residues. This CDR3 reads CASSSGQGEQFF. The CDR3 nucleotides read TGTGCCAGCAGCTCAGGACAGGGTGAGCAGTTCTTC.

The CDR3 DNA sequence: TGCGCCAGCAGCTGGACAGGGACCGGCTCCTACAATGAGCAGTTCTTC. Protein: CASSWTGTGSYNEQFF. This chain links TRBV5-1 with TRBJ2-1; the match to TRBD1 covers 8 bases. The CDR3 is 16 amino acids. J lost 0 bases, V lost 3 bases, and 5 bases had no gene match. CDR1 SGHRS and CDR2 YFSETQ come from the germline V gene.

Here the CDR3 reads CASSQVAGALQETQYF. DNA for the CDR3: TGTGCCAGCAGCCAGGTAGCGGGGGCGTTACAAGAGACCCAGTACTTC. This chain joins TRBV14 and TRBJ2-5, with 9 bases aligning to TRBD2. The CDR3 has 16 residues. V was clipped by 3 bases and J by 2 bases; unmatched bases: 7. The germline V gene encodes CDR1 SGHDN and CDR2 FVKESK.

This chain uses TRBV29-1 with TRBJ1-2; D might be TRBD1 (5 bases). This CDR3 is 13 amino acids long. V dropped 0 bases and J dropped 3 bases, with 8 bases sitting between them. CDR1 is SQVTM, CDR2 ANQGSEA, per germline. The DNA for the CDR3 is TGCAGCGTTGAAGAAACAGGCTACTATGGCTACACCTTC. This translates into CSVEETGYYGYTF.

This rearrangement joins TRBV30 to TRBJ2-7; D is uncertain. The germline gives CDR1 GTSNPN, CDR2 SVGIG (reference sequence). Trimming removed 0 bases from V and 4 bases from J, with 10 bases in between. The CDR3 covers 13 residues. The CDR3 sequence is CAWSVLDGYEQYF. In DNA form, the CDR3 reads TGTGCCTGGAGTGTCCTAGACGGGTACGAGCAGTACTTC.

The rearrangement links TRBV27 to TRBJ1-1, with TRBD1 matching over 8 bases. Germline lookup yields CDR1 MNHEY and CDR2 SMNVEV (reference sequence). The CDR3 consists of 14 residues. J gave up 4 bases and V 6 bases, and 7 bases lay outside the gene matches. CDR3 protein: CASRGAGGVTEAFF. The CDR3 nucleotides are TGTGCCAGCAGGGGGGCAGGGGGCGTCACTGAAGCTTTCTTT.